The rows below give T cell receptor beta chains drawn from one sample of a study of patients and donors after allogeneic stem cell transplantation. TCRdb fed the RT-PCR reads into MiXCR, producing one record per CDR3 protein. The sample has 390,000 or so distinct CDR3 sequences, under 20% seen once. Sequences were obtained from blood, either unsorted or a sorted T cell fraction (not recorded which). The receptors here all came from a human donor who was either an allogeneic HSCT recipient or a stem cell or donor lymphocyte infusion donor (not recorded which). It is not recorded whose cells these are; they may come from a transplant donor. CDR3s include the opening cysteine and the closing phenylalanine or tryptophan. A D gene is named only where the DNA matches it firmly. A clone size is listed for some rows: how often the clone was seen (once, few, many), or a class if it is expanded.

TRBV5-6	TRBD2	NA	TRBJ2-3	CASSKGLAGDRFTDTQYF	TGTGCCAGCAGCAAAGGACTAGCGGGGGACCGCTTCACAGATACGCAGTATTTT
TRBV28	TRBD2	NA	TRBJ2-4	CASSLYPSGSGAKNIQYF	TGTGCCAGCAGTTTATATCCTAGCGGGAGTGGAGCCAAAAACATTCAGTACTTC
TRBV12-3/TRBV12-4	NA	few	TRBJ1-3	CASSRDRDSGNTIYF	TGTGCCAGCAGCCGAGACCGAGACTCTGGAAACACCATATATTTT
TRBV11-2	TRBD1	NA	TRBJ1-6	CASSLGDRSSTLHF	TGTGCCAGCAGCTTGGGGGACAGGAGTAGTACCCTCCACTTT
TRBV23-1	NA	few	TRBJ2-5	CASSQCLRETQYF	TGCGCCAGCAGTCAATGCCTCAGAGAGACCCAGTACTTC
TRBV27	TRBD1	few	TRBJ2-3	CASKKTNRGQGDTQYF	TGTGCCAGCAAAAAGACCAACAGGGGGCAGGGAGATACGCAGTATTTT
TRBV25-1	NA	many	TRBJ2-2	CASSSGYTGELFF	TGTGCCAGCAGTAGCGGCTACACCGGGGAGCTGTTTTTT
TRBV5-1	NA	NA	TRBJ2-5	CASSLVHTETQYF	TGCGCCAGCAGCTTGGTCCATACCGAGACCCAGTACTTC
TRBV12-5	TRBD1	few	TRBJ2-1	CASGLGPRTGGDNEQFF	TGTGCTAGTGGTTTGGGTCCTCGGACAGGGGGTGACAATGAGCAGTTCTTC
TRBV29-1	TRBD1	NA	TRBJ1-2	CSVEGTGNYGYTF	TGCAGCGTTGAAGGGACAGGGAACTATGGCTACACCTTC
TRBV11-1	TRBD1	NA	TRBJ1-3	CASSERTGSGNTIYF	TGTGCCAGCAGCGAACGGACAGGGTCGGGAAACACCATATATTTT
TRBV20-1	NA	NA	TRBJ2-6	CSARDPRTSSYSGANVLTF	TGCAGTGCTAGAGATCCCCGGACATCTTCCTACTCTGGGGCCAACGTCCTGACTTTC
TRBV7-9	TRBD1	few	TRBJ2-1	CASSSPKDRGNNEQFF	TGTGCCAGCAGCTCCCCCAAGGACAGGGGCAATAATGAGCAGTTCTTC
TRBV7-9	NA	few	TRBJ2-7	CASSSFPYEQYF	TGTGCCAGCAGCTCCTTTCCCTACGAGCAGTACTTC
TRBV20-1	NA	many	TRBJ2-1	CSARFLRTSNKNEQFF	TGCAGTGCTAGATTTCTAAGAACTAGCAATAAGAATGAGCAGTTCTTC
TRBV20-1	NA	NA	TRBJ2-5	CSARGGGETQYF	TGCAGTGCCCGTGGGGGGGGCGAGACCCAGTACTTC
TRBV30	NA	NA	TRBJ2-1	CAWTGSYNEQFF	TGTGCCTGGACGGGAAGTTACAATGAGCAGTTCTTC
TRBV7-9	NA	NA	TRBJ1-6	CASSLYLPSSYNSPLHF	TGTGCCAGCAGCTTATATCTCCCAAGCTCCTATAATTCACCCCTCCACTTT
TRBV11-2	NA	NA	TRBJ2-5	CASSLDGYRMVTQYF	TGTGCCAGCAGCTTAGATGGGTACCGGATGGTGACCCAGTACTTC
TRBV5-1	NA	NA	TRBJ2-2	CASSFQRNTGELFF	TGCGCCAGCAGCTTCCAGCGAAACACCGGGGAGCTGTTTTTT
TRBV7-9	TRBD2	NA	TRBJ2-1	CASSFSSGRGAYNEQFF	TGTGCCAGCAGCTTCTCTAGCGGGAGAGGGGCCTACAATGAGCAGTTCTTC
TRBV6-2/TRBV6-3	TRBD1	NA	TRBJ1-5	CASSRTGNQPQHF	TGTGCCAGCAGCAGGACAGGGAATCAGCCCCAGCATTTT
TRBV29-1	NA	NA	TRBJ1-2	CSVLPSGESEGYGYTF	TGCAGCGTTTTACCCAGCGGGGAGTCGGAGGGGTATGGCTACACCTTC
TRBV20-1	TRBD2	few	TRBJ2-3	CSASGLAGGTGLRAQYF	TGCAGTGCTAGCGGACTAGCGGGGGGTACCGGCCTTCGGGCGCAGTATTTT
TRBV21-1	NA	NA	TRBJ2-6	CASEGSGANVLTF	TGTGCCAGCGAGGGATCTGGGGCCAACGTCCTGACTTTC
TRBV13	NA	NA	TRBJ1-4	CASSLPPGRELFF	TGTGCCAGCAGCTTACCTCCGGGGAGGGAACTGTTTTTT
TRBV15	NA	NA	TRBJ2-7	CATSRDGSLAEQYF	TGTGCCACCAGCAGAGATGGGAGTCTAGCCGAGCAGTACTTC
TRBV20-1	TRBD1	many	TRBJ2-7	CSARVQGEYEQYF	TGCAGTGCTAGAGTTCAGGGGGAGTACGAGCAGTACTTC
TRBV5-1	NA	NA	TRBJ2-5	CASSPSRPNLETQYF	TGCGCCAGCAGCCCTAGCCGCCCCAACCTAGAGACCCAGTACTTC
TRBV4-3	NA	few	TRBJ1-2	CASSQDRYRDGYTF	TGCGCCAGCAGCCAAGATCGGTACAGGGACGGCTACACCTTC
TRBV20-1	NA	NA	TRBJ2-1	CTLDTRFNEQFF	TGCACGCTCGACACCCGTTTCAATGAGCAGTTCTTC
TRBV5-4	TRBD2	NA	TRBJ2-3	CASSPNSGTDTQYF	TGTGCCAGCAGCCCTAATAGCGGGACAGATACGCAGTATTTT
TRBV20-1	TRBD1	NA	TRBJ2-5	CSAPPDRGPRETQYF	TGCAGTGCCCCTCCGGACAGGGGGCCGCGGGAGACCCAGTACTTC
TRBV15	NA	few	TRBJ2-6	CATSRDRGQWSGANVLTF	TGTGCCACCAGCAGAGATCGGGGACAATGGTCAGGGGCCAACGTCCTGACTTTC
TRBV5-1	TRBD2	many	TRBJ2-7	CASSLASGSSYEQYF	TGCGCCAGCAGCTTGGCTAGCGGGAGCTCCTACGAGCAGTACTTC
TRBV12-3/TRBV12-4	TRBD2	NA	TRBJ2-3	CASSLLGEGPVDTQYF	TGTGCCAGCAGTTTGTTGGGGGAGGGCCCCGTAGATACGCAGTATTTT
TRBV12-3/TRBV12-4	NA	few	TRBJ1-3	CASRRVGQSSPYSSGNTIYF	TGTGCCAGCAGACGGGTGGGACAATCTTCTCCTTACTCCTCTGGAAACACCATATATTTT
TRBV5-1	NA	NA	TRBJ2-1	CASSLRAGTRGYEQFF	TGCGCCAGCAGCTTGAGGGCCGGGACCCGGGGGTATGAGCAGTTCTTC
TRBV19	NA	NA	TRBJ2-7	CASSIQGFRHEQYF	TGTGCCAGTAGTATCCAGGGATTTCGGCACGAGCAGTACTTC
TRBV2	NA	NA	TRBJ2-7	CTSSKDLATYEQYF	TGTACCAGCAGCAAAGACTTAGCCACCTACGAGCAGTACTTC
TRBV12-3/TRBV12-4	NA	many	TRBJ2-7	CASSFGTVDEQYF	TGTGCCAGCAGTTTTGGTACTGTCGACGAGCAGTACTTC
TRBV4-1	NA	many	TRBJ2-3	CASSQDEAFPRGDTQYF	TGCGCCAGCAGCCAAGATGAGGCTTTCCCTCGGGGAGATACGCAGTATTTT
TRBV12-3/TRBV12-4	NA	NA	TRBJ2-3	CASSLSGRLSTDTQYF	TGTGCCAGCAGTTTGTCGGGAAGGCTTAGCACAGATACGCAGTATTTT
TRBV24-1	NA	NA	TRBJ2-2	CATSEVIPGPQGAGELFF	TGTGCCACCAGTGAGGTTATCCCCGGGCCCCAAGGCGCCGGGGAGCTGTTTTTT
TRBV20-1	NA	few	TRBJ2-2	CSASGDGDLDGNTGELFF	TGCAGTGCTAGTGGGGACGGAGACCTGGACGGGAACACCGGGGAGCTGTTTTTT